This T cell receptor (beta chain) was obtained from a study of T cell changes during pregnancy in multiple sclerosis. Measured with immunoSEQ multiplex PCR; TCRdb has only the in-frame clones, and not every one. This sample has tens of thousands of clones, with roughly 92% found just once. The clonotype originates from a female donor in good health, enrolled as a control in a pregnancy study. The specimen comprised peripheral blood, sampled in the third trimester of pregnancy.

CDR3 bases: TGTGCCAGCAGCTCCCCCCAACAATTAGAAAAACTGTTTTTT. It codes for CASSSPQQLEKLFF. V usage is TRBV7-9 and J usage is TRBJ1-4; no definite D call. V shed 4 bases and J shed 8 bases, with 14 bases lying between them. The length of the CDR3 is 14 residues. Germline V gene data show CDR1 as SEHNR and CDR2 as FQNEAQ (reference sequence).